Presented here are 22 T cell receptor beta chains from one specimen sequenced in a study of blood T cell repertoires in COVID-19. Data came from immunoSEQ multiplex PCR; TCRdb stores just in-frame clones and leaves some out. The sample includes 76,000 or so clones, roughly nine tenths of them seen just once. Sequenced: peripheral blood. The receptors shown here come from a man older than 75 in a cohort sampled during active COVID-19.

The genes are TRBV20-1 and TRBJ1-2; TRBD1 matches at 7 bases. The CDR3 extends over 11 amino acids. V shed 5 bases and J 11 bases; nucleotides not matched to a gene: 8. Germline V gene data show CDR1 as DFQATT and CDR2 as SNEGSKA (reference sequence). The CDR3 nucleotides are TGCAGTGCTCCCACCTCAGGGGGTTACACCTTC. Translated, it gives CSAPTSGGYTF.

The chain couples TRBV11-2 to TRBJ2-3, with TRBD1 identical over 7 bases. This CDR3 has 14 amino acids. Germline CDR1 is SGHAT and CDR2 is FQNNGV. V shed 5 bases, J shed 2 bases, and the junction held 4 bases outside the gene matches. The CDR3 sequence is CASSGQENTDTQYF. The CDR3 region has the DNA TGTGCCAGCAGCGGACAGGAGAACACAGATACGCAGTATTTT.

This chain uses TRBV7-3 with TRBJ1-1, with no clear D. V was shortened by 5 bases and J by 3 bases, with 10 bases between the two germline ends. The CDR3 extends over 13 amino acids. The germline V gene encodes CDR1 SGHTA and CDR2 FQGTGA. The CDR3 reads CASSPSVDTEAFF. In DNA, the CDR3 is TGTGCCAGCAGCCCCAGCGTGGACACTGAAGCTTTCTTT.

CDR3 nucleotide sequence: TGCAGCGTTGAAAACCGACAGCGAGGCTACGAGCAGTACTTC. It is translated as CSVENRQRGYEQYF. This chain joins TRBV29-1 and TRBJ2-7; D is possibly TRBD1 (5 bases). The CDR3 runs 14 residues. Trimming removed 2 bases from V and 3 bases from J, with 14 bases in between. The germline V gene encodes CDR1 SQVTM and CDR2 ANQGSEA.

The rearrangement uses TRBV4-1 and TRBJ1-2; D ambiguous. The CDR3 has 14 residues. V was pared by 0 bases and J by 5 bases, with 10 bases between. Germline V lookup: CDR1 MGHRA, CDR2 YSYEKL. DNA of the CDR3: TGCGCCAGCAGCCAAGAGCCCAGGAAATATGGCTACACCTTC. Residues: CASSQEPRKYGYTF.

This clone came up a few times. CDR3 residues: CASSRVPPYEQYF. CDR3 coding DNA: TGCGCCAGCAGCCGTGTCCCTCCCTACGAGCAGTACTTC. The J gene is TRBJ2-7, the V gene TRBV4-1, with D hard to call. Germline CDR1 reads MGHRA; CDR2 reads YSYEKL. CDR3 length equals 13 residues. The V end lost 4 bases, the J end lost 2 bases, and 9 bases lay between the germline ends.

The chain employs TRBV10-3 and TRBJ1-3; perhaps TRBD1 as D (5 bases). The CDR3 consists of 16 residues. Trimming pared 3 bases from V and 0 bases from J, leaving 12 bases between. CDR1 is ENHRY and CDR2 is SYGVKD in the germline V gene. The CDR3 here is CAISDPGGGSGNTIYF. The CDR3 DNA reads TGTGCCATCAGTGACCCCGGCGGGGGCTCTGGAAACACCATATATTTT.

This clone has just a few counts. J is TRBJ2-1 and V is TRBV7-2; the match to TRBD2 covers 8 bases. The CDR3 is made up of 17 amino acids. Trimming cost V 5 bases and J 6 bases; bases outside gene matches: 15. Germline-derived CDR1 and CDR2 are SGHTA and FQGNSA. In DNA, the CDR3 is TGTGCCAGCAGCCCCGTGCGGGTGGCGGGGGGCAGCAATGAGCAGTTCTTC. Encoded protein: CASSPVRVAGGSNEQFF.

The table lists this clone with a few counts. The chain joins TRBV5-4 to TRBJ2-1, with TRBD2 as a possible D gene (6 bases). In germline, CDR1 is SGHNT, CDR2 YYREEE (reference sequence). The CDR3 has 14 residues. V was trimmed by 4 bases and J by 1 base, leaving 9 bases between them. The CDR3: CASSNGGSYNEQFF. CDR3 DNA sequence: TGTGCCAGCAGCAACGGGGGATCCTACAATGAGCAGTTCTTC.

This clone was counted between two and nine times. As DNA, the CDR3 is TGTGCCACCAGCAGCGGGACAGGGGGCTCAGATACGCAGTATTTT. Translation: CATSSGTGGSDTQYF. V is TRBV15 and J is TRBJ2-3, with 12 bases identical to TRBD1. The trim removed 3 bases at V and 4 bases at J, leaving 2 bases unmatched. The CDR3 runs 15 residues. Per germline, CDR1 LNHNV and CDR2 YYDKDF (reference sequence). Full variable domain (rest looked up from reference TRBV15 and TRBJ2-3): DAMVIQNPRYQVTQFGKPVTLSCSQTLNHNVMYWYQQKSSQAPKLLFHYYDKDFNNEADTPDNFQSRRPNTSFCFLDIRSPGLGDTAMYLCATSSGTGGSDTQYFGPGTRLTVL.

This clone was seen just once. J is TRBJ1-6 and V is TRBV20-1; D remains unclear. This CDR3 region has 14 residues. CDR1 and CDR2 from the germline V gene are DFQATT and SNEGSKA (reference sequence). V lost 3 bases, J lost 0 bases, and 6 bases lay in between. Here the CDR3 DNA reads TGCAGTGCTAGTCATAGCTCCTATAATTCACCCCTCCACTTT. Protein: CSASHSSYNSPLHF.

V and J are TRBV7-2 and TRBJ1-5; the D is unclear. Germline CDR1 and CDR2: SGHTA and FQGNSA. Trimming took off 8 bases at V and 7 bases at J, with 15 bases between the two ends. This CDR3 is 13 amino acids long. Here the CDR3 reads CASGPPGDQPQHF. The CDR3 coding sequence is TGTGCCAGCGGCCCCCCGGGTGACCAGCCCCAGCATTTT.

The rearrangement joins TRBV24-1 to TRBJ1-5; D is unresolved. Germline CDR1 reads KGHDR; CDR2 reads SFDVKD. The CDR3 is made up of 18 amino acids. V lost 2 bases, J lost 2 bases, and 18 bases lay in between. CDR3 nucleotides: TGTGCCACCAGTGATTCCCGATTTGGAGGAGGTGGCAATCAGCCCCAGCATTTT. Residues: CATSDSRFGGGGNQPQHF.

This chain uses TRBV24-1 with TRBJ2-3; D gene uncertain. Between the trimmed V and J ends, which lost 3 bases and 2 bases, there was a span of 17 bases. The germline V gene has CDR1 KGHDR and CDR2 SFDVKD. The CDR3 has 17 amino acids. The CDR3 DNA is TGTGCCACCAGTGATCCATCCGCGACATTTACCACAGATACGCAGTATTTT. This translates into CATSDPSATFTTDTQYF.

The chain couples TRBV28 to TRBJ1-1; TRBD1 matches at 7 bases. Per germline, CDR1 MDHEN and CDR2 SYDVKM. The CDR3 covers 13 residues. The junction had 9 bases not matched to a gene; V was cut back by 8 bases and J by 6 bases. The CDR3 here is CASRVTGRPEAFF. The CDR3 region has the DNA TGTGCCAGCCGAGTGACAGGGCGGCCTGAAGCTTTCTTT.

The chain links TRBV4-1 to TRBJ1-2; tentatively, D is TRBD1 (6 bases). Germline V CDR1 and CDR2: MGHRA, YSYEKL. The CDR3 has 15 residues. With 3 bases removed from V and 4 bases from J, the gap between germline ends came to 15 bases. CDR3 in DNA: TGCGCCAGCAGCCACCCAAGGAGGACAGCCTATGGCTACACCTTC. It translates to CASSHPRRTAYGYTF.

CDR3 sequence reads: CASRTGDPEEQYF. Written as DNA, the CDR3 is TGTGCCAGTAGGACAGGGGATCCCGAGGAGCAGTACTTC. The genes are TRBV6-5 and TRBJ2-7, with 9 bases lining up with TRBD1. Germline-derived CDR1 and CDR2 are MNHEY and SVGAGI. V was clipped by 9 bases and J by 7 bases; unmatched bases: 10. The CDR3 is 13 residues long.

This rearrangement joins TRBV28 to TRBJ1-1, with a possible D match to TRBD1 (5 bases). This CDR3 region has 13 residues. CDR1 is MDHEN and CDR2 is SYDVKM in the germline V gene. V lost 6 bases, J lost 1 base, and 9 bases lay in between. CDR3 DNA: TGTGCCAGCAGGCCTGGGGCGAACACTGAAGCTTTCTTT. It codes for CASRPGANTEAFF.

This clone was seen once. This sample also contains other DNA sequences that code for the same CDR3. This sequence joins TRBV6-1 and TRBJ1-1, with 7 bases lining up with TRBD1. Germline values: CDR1 MNHNS, CDR2 SASEGT. The length of the CDR3 is 13 residues. Trimming removed 1 base from V and 7 bases from J; junction bases left unmatched: 3. In DNA form, the CDR3 reads TGTGCCAGCAGTGAAGACAGGGGAAGTGAAGCTTTCTTT. As protein: CASSEDRGSEAFF.

This clone has just a few counts. The rearrangement uses TRBV6-6 and TRBJ2-3; 7 nucleotides align to TRBD1. CDR3 length: 15 residues. The trim removed 5 bases at V and 6 bases at J, leaving 11 bases unmatched. Germline CDR1 MNHNY, CDR2 SVGAGI (reference sequence). CDR3: CASSKGQIPFDTQYF. For the CDR3, the DNA is TGTGCCAGCAGTAAGGGACAGATCCCTTTCGATACGCAGTATTTT.

The rearrangement uses TRBV3-1 (or the pseudogene TRBV3-2) and TRBJ2-6, with D possibly matching TRBD2 (6 bases). CDR1 and CDR2 (germline): LGHDT, YNNKEL (reference sequence). The CDR3 spans 20 residues. V lost 5 bases and J 0 bases, leaving 23 bases between the germline ends. In nucleotides, the CDR3 is TGTGCCAGCAGCTTATCCCGGGGGAACAGGCAAGTCTCTGGGGCCAACGTCCTGACTTTC. As protein: CASSLSRGNRQVSGANVLTF.

This clone was observed a handful of times. The chain couples TRBV5-4 to TRBJ2-5, with 14 bases fitting TRBD2. The trim removed 3 bases at V and 3 bases at J, leaving 7 bases unmatched. CDR1 is SGHNT and CDR2 is YYREEE in the germline V gene (reference sequence). The CDR3 extends over 17 amino acids. The CDR3 loop reads CASSWTLTSGGEETQYF. CDR3 bases: TGTGCCAGCAGCTGGACCCTGACTAGCGGGGGGGAAGAGACCCAGTACTTC. The full variable domain, in which reference TRBV5-4 and TRBJ2-5 provide the parts outside the CDR3, is ETGVTQSPTHLIKTRGQQVTLRCSSQSGHNTVSWYQQALGQGPQFIFQYYREEENGRGNFPPRFSGLQFPNYSSELNVNALELDDSALYLCASSWTLTSGGEETQYFGPGTRLLVL.